The rows below give T cell receptor beta chains drawn from one sample of a study of metastatic and nonmetastatic thyroid tumors. Using MiXCR, TCRdb reanalyzed the PCR reads. The repertoire holds around 50,000 clones, with 25% to 35% as singletons. Input material: blood. The receptors stem from a female donor with papillary thyroid cancer or a benign thyroid nodule (not recorded which). Some clones in this sample may be carry-over from other donors' samples. Both conserved end residues are part of each CDR3. The order of the fields is V gene, clone size, D gene, J gene, CDR3 DNA, CDR3 protein. A D gene is named only where the DNA matches it firmly. Size is omitted from some rows. Given values are once, few, many or a class for expanded clones.

>TRBV27|medium-sized|-|TRBJ1-6
TGTGCCAGCAGATTATCCGACGGTAATTCACCCCTCCACTTT
CASRLSDGNSPLHF
>TRBV6-1|-|-|TRBJ1-1
TGTGCCAGCAGCCTGATCGGGGGGGGCGCCTCGAACACTGAAGCTTTCTTT
CASSLIGGGASNTEAFF
>TRBV6-1|-|-|TRBJ2-5
TGTGCCAGCACAACTCGTAGGGGTTGGCAAGAGACCCAGTACTTC
CASTTRRGWQETQYF
>TRBV28|-|TRBD1|TRBJ2-1
TGTGCCAGCAGGGGACAGGGGGCAATCTCCTACAATGAGCAGTTCTTC
CASRGQGAISYNEQFF
>TRBV7-9|-|-|TRBJ2-7
TGTGCCAGCAGCTTATCGAACATAGACTACGAGCAGTACTTC
CASSLSNIDYEQYF
>TRBV3-1|-|TRBD1|TRBJ1-2
TGTGCCAGCAGCCCTGGGGACAGGTCTAACTATGGCTACACCTTC
CASSPGDRSNYGYTF
>TRBV20-1|-|TRBD1|TRBJ1-1
TGCAGTGCTAGGACGGTAAATACAGGGGGCACTGAAGCTTTCTTT
CSARTVNTGGTEAFF
>TRBV10-2|-|-|TRBJ1-5
TGCGCCAGCAGTGACAGATCTAGCAATCAGCCCCAGCATTTT
CASSDRSSNQPQHF
>TRBV5-1|-|-|TRBJ1-1
TGCGCCAGCAGCTTGGTGGGCAGTGAGAACACTGAAGCTTTCTTT
CASSLVGSENTEAFF
>TRBV11-1|many|-|TRBJ1-1
TGTGCCAGCAGCCGGCGGGTGGTTGACACTGAAGCTTTCTTT
CASSRRVVDTEAFF
>TRBV4-1|few|TRBD2|TRBJ2-1
TGCGCCAGCAGCCAAGTTAGCGGGAGGAACGACAATGAGCAGTTCTTC
CASSQVSGRNDNEQFF
>TRBV2|few|-|TRBJ2-7
TGTGCCAGCAGTCTTGGATTCGAGCAGTACTTC
CASSLGFEQYF
>TRBV12-3/TRBV12-4|-|-|TRBJ2-2
TGTGCCAGCAGAGGACCGGGACAGAACACCGGGGAGCTGTTTTTT
CASRGPGQNTGELFF
>TRBV12-3/TRBV12-4|few|TRBD2|TRBJ2-1
TGTGCCAGCAGTTCCAGCGGGAGGCTCTCCTACAATGAGCAGTTCTTC
CASSSSGRLSYNEQFF